Listed below are T cell receptor beta chains from one sample, sequenced in a study of blood T cell repertoires in COVID-19. Assay: immunoSEQ multiplex PCR; the TCRdb copy retains only in-frame clones and omits some. The table lists under 450,000 clones, more than 75% of them singletons. Sequenced material: PBMCs or T cells enriched from blood (not recorded which). Receptor source: a man in his thirties or forties who had recovered from COVID-19. Both conserved end residues are part of each CDR3. The D gene is left open where the match is weak. Expanded clones get a size class; other rows say once, few or many, or leave the size out.

TRBD1,few,TRBV5-4,TRBJ2-2,CASSPDWTGGVTGELFF,TGTGCCAGCAGCCCTGATTGGACAGGGGGCGTCACCGGGGAGCTGTTTTTT
.,.,TRBV6-1,TRBJ2-3,CASSETSEPTDTQYF,TGTGCCAGCAGTGAAACCAGTGAACCTACAGATACGCAGTATTTT
TRBD1,.,TRBV7-9,TRBJ1-2,CASSSNRGREANYGYTF,TGTGCCAGCAGCTCTAACAGGGGCCGAGAGGCTAACTATGGCTACACCTTC
TRBD2,.,TRBV14,TRBJ2-5,CASSQAGLAGQGETQYF,TGTGCCAGCAGCCAAGCGGGACTAGCGGGCCAAGGGGAGACCCAGTACTTC
.,.,TRBV27,TRBJ1-2,CASRPMVESNYGYTF,TGTGCCAGCAGGCCGATGGTTGAGTCTAACTATGGCTACACCTTC
TRBD1,once,TRBV6-5,TRBJ1-2,CASSKGQGGGYTF,TGTGCCAGCAGTAAGGGACAGGGAGGCGGCTACACCTTC
TRBD1,.,TRBV4-1,TRBJ1-5,CASSLGTDSNQPQHF,TGCGCCAGCAGCCTCGGGACAGATAGCAATCAGCCCCAGCATTTT
TRBD1,once,TRBV19,TRBJ1-2,CASMDRGEYGYTF,TGTGCCAGTATGGACAGGGGGGAGTATGGCTACACCTTC
.,.,TRBV9,TRBJ2-5,CASSSQTGAPEETQYF,TGTGCCAGCAGCTCGCAGACAGGAGCACCCGAAGAGACCCAGTACTTC
.,.,TRBV19,TRBJ2-2,CASSIVGQPNTGELFF,TGTGCCAGTAGTATAGTGGGGCAGCCGAACACCGGGGAGCTGTTTTTT
TRBD1,many,TRBV5-6,TRBJ1-5,CASSLGQLNQPQHF,TGTGCCAGCAGCCTGGGACAGCTGAATCAGCCCCAGCATTTT
.,.,TRBV2,TRBJ2-4,CASSFPMAPGAKNIQYF,TGTGCCAGCAGTTTCCCCATGGCCCCAGGAGCCAAAAACATTCAGTACTTC
.,.,TRBV20-1,TRBJ1-1,CRAGGHTEAFF,TGCAGGGCGGGGGGCCACACTGAAGCTTTCTTT